Listed below are T cell receptor beta chains from one sample, sequenced in a study of vaccination and CD4 T cells after COVID-19. These receptors have no identified antigens. TCRdb reprocessed the PCR reads with MiXCR, giving one entry per CDR3 protein. Of fewer than 10,000 distinct CDR3 sequences in the sample, less than 55% were seen once. Sequences were obtained from CD4+ T cells from blood, cultured in vitro. Every receptor here comes from a human donor in good health. Each CDR3 is given with its conserved first and last residue. The D gene is left open where the match is weak. Size values are once, few and many counts, or a class for expanded clones, and some rows have none.

J gene: TRBJ1-2
V gene: TRBV6-2/TRBV6-3
D gene: -
clone size: few
CDR3 protein: CASSYSTGTTF
CDR3 DNA: TGTGCCAGCAGTTACTCCACCGGTACCACCTTC

J gene: TRBJ1-5
V gene: TRBV6-1
D gene: -
clone size: -
CDR3 protein: CASSVGQAFNQPQHF
CDR3 DNA: TGTGCCAGCAGTGTGGGGCAGGCTTTCAATCAGCCCCAGCATTTT

J gene: TRBJ2-6
V gene: TRBV19
D gene: TRBD2
clone size: -
CDR3 protein: CASSIRAGTTDSGANVLTF
CDR3 DNA: TGTGCCAGTAGTATAAGGGCCGGGACTACGGACTCTGGGGCCAACGTCCTGACTTTC

J gene: TRBJ1-2
V gene: TRBV14
D gene: TRBD1
clone size: -
CDR3 protein: CASSQTGTGGRRYGYTF
CDR3 DNA: TGTGCCAGCAGCCAAACCGGGACAGGGGGCCGTAGGTATGGCTACACCTTC

J gene: TRBJ2-1
V gene: TRBV9
D gene: -
clone size: -
CDR3 protein: CTSSVVASGRFYNEQFF
CDR3 DNA: TGTACCAGCAGCGTAGTTGCCAGCGGGCGATTCTACAATGAGCAGTTCTTC

J gene: TRBJ1-3
V gene: TRBV4-1
D gene: -
clone size: -
CDR3 protein: CASSQEVAGHGNTIYF
CDR3 DNA: TGCGCCAGCAGCCAAGAAGTTGCCGGTCATGGAAACACCATATATTTT

J gene: TRBJ2-7
V gene: TRBV20-1
D gene: -
clone size: -
CDR3 protein: CSALDGYYEQYF
CDR3 DNA: TGCAGTGCCCTTGACGGATACTACGAGCAGTACTTC

J gene: TRBJ2-1
V gene: TRBV7-8
D gene: -
clone size: once
CDR3 protein: CASSQPGVQQSSYNEQFF
CDR3 DNA: TGTGCCAGCAGCCAACCGGGGGTCCAGCAGAGCTCCTACAATGAGCAGTTCTTC

J gene: TRBJ1-5
V gene: TRBV19
D gene: -
clone size: -
CDR3 protein: CASQRGRAGNQPQHF
CDR3 DNA: TGTGCCAGTCAACGGGGGCGCGCAGGCAATCAGCCCCAGCATTTT

J gene: TRBJ1-2
V gene: TRBV29-1
D gene: -
clone size: -
CDR3 protein: CSVATQEGIYGYTF
CDR3 DNA: TGCAGCGTTGCGACACAGGAAGGGATCTATGGCTACACCTTC

J gene: TRBJ2-2
V gene: TRBV7-2
D gene: TRBD2
clone size: -
CDR3 protein: CASSLAAGGSGLFF
CDR3 DNA: TGTGCCAGCAGCTTAGCGGCGGGCGGGAGTGGGCTGTTTTTT

J gene: TRBJ2-1
V gene: TRBV20-1
D gene: -
clone size: few
CDR3 protein: CSARGDGTDGSGEQFF
CDR3 DNA: TGCAGTGCTAGAGGGGACGGGACGGACGGGTCAGGGGAGCAGTTCTTC

J gene: TRBJ1-6
V gene: TRBV19
D gene: TRBD1
clone size: few
CDR3 protein: CASRQGPVLSSYNSPLHF
CDR3 DNA: TGTGCCAGTAGACAGGGGCCGGTCTTGAGCTCCTATAATTCACCCCTCCACTTT

J gene: TRBJ1-5
V gene: TRBV20-1
D gene: -
clone size: -
CDR3 protein: CSASGSGNQPQHF
CDR3 DNA: TGCAGTGCTTCAGGCTCCGGCAATCAGCCCCAGCATTTT

J gene: TRBJ2-7
V gene: TRBV19
D gene: TRBD2
clone size: -
CDR3 protein: CASKGLAGVGEQYF
CDR3 DNA: TGTGCCAGTAAGGGACTAGCGGGAGTCGGCGAGCAGTACTTC

J gene: TRBJ2-5
V gene: TRBV5-1
D gene: TRBD2
clone size: -
CDR3 protein: CASSGDGRAYETQYF
CDR3 DNA: TGCGCCAGCAGCGGGGACGGGAGGGCCTATGAGACCCAGTACTTC

J gene: TRBJ1-6
V gene: TRBV14
D gene: -
clone size: -
CDR3 protein: CASSQDWVGPLHF
CDR3 DNA: TGTGCCAGCAGCCAGGACTGGGTTGGGCCCCTCCACTTT

J gene: TRBJ1-4
V gene: TRBV6-4
D gene: -
clone size: -
CDR3 protein: CASKGGSNEKLFF
CDR3 DNA: TGTGCCAGCAAAGGGGGGTCTAATGAAAAACTGTTTTTT

J gene: TRBJ1-5
V gene: TRBV28
D gene: TRBD1
clone size: few
CDR3 protein: CASREPGGHQPQHF
CDR3 DNA: TGTGCCAGCAGGGAACCAGGGGGACATCAGCCCCAGCATTTT

J gene: TRBJ1-2
V gene: TRBV6-5
D gene: TRBD1
clone size: once
CDR3 protein: CASSFGAGGRPFYGYTF
CDR3 DNA: TGTGCCAGCAGTTTTGGGGCAGGGGGTCGTCCCTTCTATGGCTACACCTTC

J gene: TRBJ2-7
V gene: TRBV30
D gene: -
clone size: -
CDR3 protein: CAWSKGSYEQYF
CDR3 DNA: TGTGCCTGGAGTAAAGGGTCCTACGAGCAGTACTTC

J gene: TRBJ2-2
V gene: TRBV20-1
D gene: -
clone size: -
CDR3 protein: CSASGVHTGELFF
CDR3 DNA: TGCAGTGCTAGCGGGGTACACACCGGGGAGCTGTTTTTT

J gene: TRBJ1-2
V gene: TRBV24-1
D gene: -
clone size: -
CDR3 protein: CATSDHHRAEPGYTF
CDR3 DNA: TGTGCCACCAGTGATCACCACCGGGCCGAGCCTGGCTACACCTTC

J gene: TRBJ1-5
V gene: TRBV6-2/TRBV6-3
D gene: -
clone size: few
CDR3 protein: CASSYKDSNQPQHF
CDR3 DNA: TGTGCCAGCAGTTACAAGGATAGCAATCAGCCCCAGCATTTT

J gene: TRBJ1-1
V gene: TRBV19
D gene: -
clone size: once
CDR3 protein: CASTDRGTEAFF
CDR3 DNA: TGTGCCAGTACGGATCGTGGCACTGAAGCTTTCTTT

J gene: TRBJ1-3
V gene: TRBV28
D gene: -
clone size: once
CDR3 protein: CASSPGVPGNTIYF
CDR3 DNA: TGTGCCAGCAGCCCAGGAGTTCCTGGAAACACCATATATTTT

J gene: TRBJ2-1
V gene: TRBV29-1
D gene: -
clone size: -
CDR3 protein: CSAGGGGSYNEQFF
CDR3 DNA: TGCAGCGCCGGGGGCGGAGGCTCCTACAATGAGCAGTTCTTC

J gene: TRBJ2-1
V gene: TRBV15
D gene: -
clone size: few
CDR3 protein: CATSRVQSSYNEQFF
CDR3 DNA: TGTGCCACCAGCAGAGTTCAGAGCTCCTACAATGAGCAGTTCTTC

J gene: TRBJ2-1
V gene: TRBV4-3
D gene: TRBD1
clone size: -
CDR3 protein: CASSQGQGPYNEQFF
CDR3 DNA: TGCGCCAGCAGCCAAGGACAGGGCCCATACAATGAGCAGTTCTTC

J gene: TRBJ2-5
V gene: TRBV5-1
D gene: TRBD2
clone size: -
CDR3 protein: CASSLAGRSETQYF
CDR3 DNA: TGCGCCAGCAGCTTGGCCGGGAGGTCTGAGACCCAGTACTTC

J gene: TRBJ1-2
V gene: TRBV10-3
D gene: -
clone size: few
CDR3 protein: CAIKGTTTRSLAGYTF
CDR3 DNA: TGTGCCATCAAGGGGACAACTACAAGGAGCCTTGCCGGCTACACCTTC

J gene: TRBJ1-2
V gene: TRBV20-1
D gene: TRBD1
clone size: -
CDR3 protein: CSAARDRDVGGYTF
CDR3 DNA: TGCAGTGCTGCCCGGGACAGGGATGTCGGAGGCTACACCTTC

J gene: TRBJ1-2
V gene: TRBV11-2
D gene: -
clone size: -
CDR3 protein: CASSFSQTANYGYTF
CDR3 DNA: TGTGCCAGCAGCTTCTCTCAGACCGCTAACTATGGCTACACCTTC

J gene: TRBJ2-5
V gene: TRBV5-4
D gene: -
clone size: -
CDR3 protein: CASSLRGGLETQYF
CDR3 DNA: TGTGCCAGCAGCTTGAGAGGCGGGTTGGAGACCCAGTACTTC

J gene: TRBJ1-5
V gene: TRBV6-1
D gene: -
clone size: -
CDR3 protein: CASRNEAGLRNQPQHF
CDR3 DNA: TGTGCCAGCAGAAACGAGGCGGGATTACGGAATCAGCCCCAGCATTTT

J gene: TRBJ1-1
V gene: TRBV7-9
D gene: TRBD1
clone size: -
CDR3 protein: CASSQVGGGEIEAFF
CDR3 DNA: TGTGCCAGCAGCCAAGTGGGAGGGGGCGAAATTGAAGCTTTCTTT

J gene: TRBJ1-6
V gene: TRBV28
D gene: -
clone size: -
CDR3 protein: CASSSFALADLGSRSPLHF
CDR3 DNA: TGTGCCAGCAGTTCATTTGCCTTGGCCGATCTAGGGTCCCGCTCACCCCTCCACTTT